This T cell receptor beta chain originates from a study of T cell responses to AZD1222 COVID-19 vaccine. The CDR3 contains 14 residues. Germline V lookup: CDR1 MDHEN, CDR2 SYDVKM. V lost 3 bases, J lost 8 bases, and 14 bases lay in between. A word on this clone: Antigen unknown.

The table came from immunoSEQ multiplex PCR; TCRdb's copy has only in-frame clones and leaves some out. This table holds around 210,000 clones, less than 95% found once. Study conclusions and caveats: With dominance at 160-218 and 743-854, vaccine-associated CD4 TCRs spanned spike. Baseline seropositives among AZD1222 recipients totaled only 5 to 7. Clonal diversity was possibly underestimated, and the donors were mostly white British, with more females.

This chain connects TRBV28 to TRBJ1-3, with D unresolved. The material sequenced was peripheral blood, taken 28 days after the second dose of the MenACWY control vaccine. The receptor comes from an adult who received the MenACWY meningococcal vaccine as a control. CDR3: CASSFDNKADTIYF. The CDR3 nucleotides are TGTGCCAGCAGTTTCGACAACAAGGCAGACACCATATATTTT. The whole variable domain, filled in from reference TRBV28 and TRBJ1-3, reads DVKVTQSSRYLVKRTGEKVFLECVQDMDHENMFWYRQDPGLGLRLIYFSYDVKMKEKGDIPEGYSVSREKKERFSLILESASTNQTSMYLCASSFDNKADTIYFGEGSWLTVV.